The 4 T cell receptor beta chains listed next were all sequenced from one sample in a study of blood T cell repertoires in COVID-19. The protocol was immunoSEQ multiplex PCR, while the TCRdb copy is restricted to in-frame clones and leaves out a portion. The sample holds roughly 260,000 clones, about 90% seen once. The sequencing sample was made of peripheral blood. These receptors were taken from a woman in her forties or fifties with acute or convalescent COVID-19.

The V and J genes are TRBV4-2 and TRBJ2-1; 9 positions agree with TRBD2. V lost 0 bases to trimming and J lost 1 base; unmatched junction nucleotides: 1. The CDR3 contains 16 residues. From germline, CDR1 is LGHNA and CDR2 YNFKEQ. CDR3 in DNA: TGTGCCAGCAGCCAAGATCTAGCGGGGTCCTACAATGAGCAGTTCTTC. Protein sequence: CASSQDLAGSYNEQFF.

The chain carries TRBV5-1 and TRBJ2-7; 10 nucleotides line up with TRBD1. Germline CDR1 and CDR2: SGHRS and YFSETQ. J gave up 4 bases and V 0 bases, and 4 bases lay outside the gene matches. CDR3 length equals 15 residues. As DNA, the CDR3 is TGCGCCAGCAGCTTGGCCACGGGACAGGGGTACGAGCAGTACTTC. It is translated as CASSLATGQGYEQYF.

This chain uses TRBV5-6 with TRBJ2-5, with 13 positions matching TRBD2. CDR1 and CDR2 (germline): SGHDT, YYEEEE. The V and J ends lost 3 bases and 0 bases, in that order; junction bases with no gene match: 8. CDR3 length equals 18 residues. The CDR3 reads CASSSSGTSGAYQETQYF. The CDR3 DNA reads as TGTGCCAGCAGCTCGTCCGGGACTAGCGGGGCCTACCAAGAGACCCAGTACTTC. The whole variable domain, remainder taken from reference TRBV5-6 and TRBJ2-5, is DAGVTQSPTHLIKTRGQQVTLRCSPKSGHDTVSWYQQALGQGPQFIFQYYEEEERQRGNFPDRFSGHQFPNYSSELNVNALLLGDSALYLCASSSSGTSGAYQETQYFGPGTRLLVL.

This chain links TRBV29-1 with TRBJ1-2, with D possibly matching TRBD1 (5 bases). The V and J ends lost 3 bases and 3 bases respectively, with 5 bases between them. CDR3 length: 11 residues. The germline CDR1 and CDR2 sequences are SQVTM and ANQGSEA. Here the CDR3 DNA reads TGCAGCGTTGACAGGGACTATGGCTACACCTTC. Protein product: CSVDRDYGYTF.